The sequence of this TCR beta chain was determined in a study of blood T cells in healthy people across ages. Whole-study findings and limits: A greater number of naive CD4+ cells and higher diversity distinguished long-lived donors from aged donors.

As for this clonotype: Its matching antigen is unknown.

Approximately 10 milliliters of peripheral blood were drawn from each donor into EDTA-treated tubes. At least 7 million PBMCs were isolated per sample. The total RNA that was extracted per sample amounted to at least 5 micrograms. The CDR3 loop spans 16 amino acids. V was clipped by 1 base and J by 2 bases, with 9 bases between them. Per germline, CDR1 MGHRA and CDR2 YSYEKL. A second PCR of roughly 7 to 11 cycles used a sample-barcoded 5' primer and a J-beta primer mix. One entry per CDR3 protein results from TCRdb running MiXCR on the 5' RACE reads. Found here are some 710,000 distinct CDR3 sequences, about 45% of them singletons; the top ten hold 15% to 20%.

The receptor comes from an elderly man in good health. Input material: blood. V and J are TRBV4-1 and TRBJ2-6, with D unresolved. This CDR3 reads CASSQVPSPGANVLTF. CDR3 coding DNA: TGCGCCAGCAGCCAAGTTCCCTCACCTGGGGCCAACGTCCTGACTTTC.